The present TCR beta chain was sequenced within a study of vaccination effects on CD4 cells after COVID-19. Study at large: Following the second dose by a median of 72 days, the post-vaccine samples were obtained. Whole-study results and caveats: In healthy vaccinees, only 1 of 255 vaccine-induced clones cross-reacted with common cold coronaviruses.

Germline V gives CDR1 SGHTA, CDR2 FQGNSA. Trimming left V 3 bases short and J 2 bases short, with 13 bases between. The CDR3 has 15 residues. As to this clone: Its antigen is unknown.

Some clones are missing from TCRdb's copy, which holds only in-frame ones; the method was immunoSEQ multiplex PCR. The sample records 7,500 to 10,000 clones, about 76% being singletons. Following 10 days of culture, CD4+ T cells were isolated. Vaccination of participants consisted of two doses of either the BNT162b2 or mRNA-1273 vaccine. The clonotype originates from a human donor who received a COVID-19 vaccine. The sequenced sample was CD4+ T cells from PBMCs cultured without peptide, obtained after COVID-19 vaccination. V usage is TRBV7-2 and J usage is TRBJ2-5; D possibly corresponds to TRBD1 (6 bases). The DNA for the CDR3 is TGTGCCAGCAGCTTTAGGGGGATCGGGCAAGAGACCCAGTACTTC. Its protein is CASSFRGIGQETQYF. Drawing the rest from reference TRBV7-2 and TRBJ2-5, the complete variable domain is GAGVSQSPSNKVTEKGKDVELRCDPISGHTALYWYRQSLGQGLEFLIYFQGNSAPDKSGLPSDRFSAERTGGSVSTLTIQRTQQEDSAVYLCASSFRGIGQETQYFGPGTRLLVL.